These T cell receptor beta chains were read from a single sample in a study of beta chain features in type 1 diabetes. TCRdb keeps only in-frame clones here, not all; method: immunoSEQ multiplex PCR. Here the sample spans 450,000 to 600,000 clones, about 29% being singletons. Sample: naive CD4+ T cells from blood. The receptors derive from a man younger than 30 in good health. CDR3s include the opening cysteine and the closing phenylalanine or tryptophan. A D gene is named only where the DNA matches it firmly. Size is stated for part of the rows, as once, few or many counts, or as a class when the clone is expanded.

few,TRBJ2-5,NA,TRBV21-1,TGTGCCAGCAGCAAAGCGCAGGGGACTCCGACCCAGTACTTC,CASSKAQGTPTQYF
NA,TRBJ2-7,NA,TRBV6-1,TGTGCCAGCAGTGAAATGAGAATTACTACCTACGAGCAGTACTTC,CASSEMRITTYEQYF
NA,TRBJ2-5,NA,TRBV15,TGTGCCACCAGCAGGAGGGGATGGGGCCAAGAGACCCAGTACTTC,CATSRRGWGQETQYF
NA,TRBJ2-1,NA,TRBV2,TGTGCCAGCAGGCAGGATTCCTACAATGAGCAGTTCTTC,CASRQDSYNEQFF
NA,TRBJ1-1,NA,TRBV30,TGTGCCTGGAGTTTCGGGAAGAACACTGAAGCTTTCTTT,CAWSFGKNTEAFF
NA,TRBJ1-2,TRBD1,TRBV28,TGTGCCAGCAGGGATGGGACAGCCAATGGCTACACCTTC,CASRDGTANGYTF
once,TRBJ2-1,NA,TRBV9,TGTGCCAGCAGCCTCGGACAATTAGCCCATGAGCAGTTCTTC,CASSLGQLAHEQFF
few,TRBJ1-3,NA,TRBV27,TGTGCCAGCAGTTTCTCCAGAGTAGGAAACACCATATATTTT,CASSFSRVGNTIYF
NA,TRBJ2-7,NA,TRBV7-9,TGTGCCAGCAGCTCCCCGGGGGCCGCCTACGAGCAGTACTTC,CASSSPGAAYEQYF
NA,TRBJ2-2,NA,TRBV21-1,TGTGCCAGCAGCAAAGCTTCGGAGCGGGAGTACGCCGGGGAGCTGTTTTTT,CASSKASEREYAGELFF
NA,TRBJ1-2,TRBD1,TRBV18,TGTGCCAGCTCAACTACGACAGGGTCCTATGGCTACACCTTC,CASSTTTGSYGYTF
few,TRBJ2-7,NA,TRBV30,TGTGCCTGGAGTGTACGGCGGGTAAGCTACGAGCAGTACTTC,CAWSVRRVSYEQYF
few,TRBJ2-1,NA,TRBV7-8,TGTGCCAGCAGCTTAATACTAGAGAAGCATGAGCAGTTCTTC,CASSLILEKHEQFF
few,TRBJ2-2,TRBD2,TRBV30,TGTGCCTGGAGTAAAAGTCCCCTGACTAGCGGGAGGATTAACACCGGGGAGCTGTTTTTT,CAWSKSPLTSGRINTGELFF
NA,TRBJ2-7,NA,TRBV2,TGTGCCAGCAGTTCGGACTTCTACGAGCAGTACTTC,CASSSDFYEQYF
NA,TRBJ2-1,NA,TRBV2,TGTGCCAGCAGTGAAAGTGTCTACAATGAGCAGTTCTTC,CASSESVYNEQFF
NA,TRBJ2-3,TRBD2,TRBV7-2,TGTGCCAGCAGCTCCCTGGGCGGGAGTTGGTATTTT,CASSSLGGSWYF
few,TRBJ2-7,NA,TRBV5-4,TGTGCCAGCAGCTTGATTGACAGTGGCTACGAGCAGTACTTC,CASSLIDSGYEQYF
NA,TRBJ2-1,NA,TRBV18,TGTGCCAGCTCACCGGGGGTGAGCTCCTACAATGAGCAGTTCTTC,CASSPGVSSYNEQFF
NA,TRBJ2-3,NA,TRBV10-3,TGTGCCATCGGATTGGAAGCCACAGATACGCAGTATTTT,CAIGLEATDTQYF
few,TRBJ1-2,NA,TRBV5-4,TGTGCCAGCAGCTTGGTTAGACGTGCGGCTAACTATGGCTACACCTTC,CASSLVRRAANYGYTF
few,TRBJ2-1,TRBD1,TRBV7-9,TGTGCCAGCAGCTTGCAGGGGGCGAATGAGCAGTTCTTC,CASSLQGANEQFF
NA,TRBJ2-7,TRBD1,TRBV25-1,TGTGCCAGCAGCCCCGAGGGACAGGGGCGCTACGAGCAGTACTTC,CASSPEGQGRYEQYF
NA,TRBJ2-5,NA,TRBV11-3,TGTGCCAGCAGCCCTGGACACCAAGAGACCCAGTACTTC,CASSPGHQETQYF
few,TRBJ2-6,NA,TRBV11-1,TGTGCCAGCAGCTTAGGCGACAGAGGGATAGGCAACGTCCTGACTTTC,CASSLGDRGIGNVLTF
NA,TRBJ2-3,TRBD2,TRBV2,TGTGCCAGCAGGGTAGCGGGAGCGCGAGATACGCAGTATTTT,CASRVAGARDTQYF
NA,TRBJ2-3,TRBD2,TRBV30,TGTGCCTGGAGTACGACCGGGACTAGCGGGAGTGATTTT,CAWSTTGTSGSDF
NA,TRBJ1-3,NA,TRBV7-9,TGTGCCAGCAGCTTAGCGGGGGCCTCTGGAAACACCATATATTTT,CASSLAGASGNTIYF
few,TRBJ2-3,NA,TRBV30,TGTGCCTGGAGTGAGGGGAGCGGGAGCACAGATACGCAGTATTTT,CAWSEGSGSTDTQYF
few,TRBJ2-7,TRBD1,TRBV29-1,TGCAGCGCCTCAAATCCCGGGACAGGCCTCCTGGGGGAGCAGTACTTC,CSASNPGTGLLGEQYF
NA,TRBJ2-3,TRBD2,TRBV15,TGTGCCACCAGCAGAGAGGGACTAGATCACACAGATACGCAGTATTTT,CATSREGLDHTDTQYF
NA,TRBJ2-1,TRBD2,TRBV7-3,TGTGCCAGCAGTTTAGGAGCGGGAGGCATGAATGAGCAGTTCTTC,CASSLGAGGMNEQFF
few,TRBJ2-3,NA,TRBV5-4,TGTGCCAGCAGCTTGGAGCCAGATACGCAGTATTTT,CASSLEPDTQYF
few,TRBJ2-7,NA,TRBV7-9,TGTGCCAGCAGCCCGAACAACAGGGAGACCTACGAGCAGTACTTC,CASSPNNRETYEQYF
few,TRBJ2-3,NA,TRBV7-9,TGTGCCAGCGGAGGGCTAGCGCCAGATACGCAGTATTTT,CASGGLAPDTQYF
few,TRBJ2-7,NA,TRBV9,TGTGCCAGCAGCGTAGTTTCGGGTACCTACGAGCAGTACTTC,CASSVVSGTYEQYF
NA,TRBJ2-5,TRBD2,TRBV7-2,TGTGCCAGCAGCTTCGGCGGGAGGCAAGAGACCCAGTACTTC,CASSFGGRQETQYF
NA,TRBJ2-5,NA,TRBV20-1,TGCAGTGCGCCGGAAGAGACCCAGTACTTC,CSAPEETQYF
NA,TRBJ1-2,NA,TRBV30,TGTGCCTGGAGTGCAGGGAACTATGGCTACACCTTC,CAWSAGNYGYTF
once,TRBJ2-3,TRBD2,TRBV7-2,TGTGCCAGCAGCTCCCGTCGGGGTAGCGGGAGCACAGATACGCAGTATTTT,CASSSRRGSGSTDTQYF
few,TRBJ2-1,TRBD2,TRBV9,TGTGCCAGCAGCGAAAAACGGACTAGCGGGAGAGGAGAGCAGTTCTTC,CASSEKRTSGRGEQFF
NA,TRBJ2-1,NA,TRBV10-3,TGTGCCATCAGAATGGCTGGGGTACCCGACAATGAGCAGTTCTTC,CAIRMAGVPDNEQFF
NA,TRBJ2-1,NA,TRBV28,TGTGCCAGCAGTCTCTCGGCCGGCCGTAAGCAGTTCTTC,CASSLSAGRKQFF
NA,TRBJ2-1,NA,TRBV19,TGTGCCAGTAGTATAGGCCAGGCGGGGAATGAGCAGTTCTTC,CASSIGQAGNEQFF
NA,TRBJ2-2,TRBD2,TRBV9,TGTGCCAGCAGCGTCGGGACTAGCGGTACCGGGGAGCTGTTTTTT,CASSVGTSGTGELFF
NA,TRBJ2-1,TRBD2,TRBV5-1,TGCGCCAGCAGCGACACTAGCGGGAACTACAATGAGCAGTTCTTC,CASSDTSGNYNEQFF
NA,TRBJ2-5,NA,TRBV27,TGTGCCAGCAGTTTTAAACAGGCGGGAGAGACCCAGTACTTC,CASSFKQAGETQYF
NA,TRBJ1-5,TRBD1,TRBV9,TGTGCCAGCTCGAGGACAGGGGACGGCAGGGATCAGCCCCAGCATTTT,CASSRTGDGRDQPQHF
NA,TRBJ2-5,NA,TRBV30,TGTGCCTGGAGTGTACGTCTAGCCCAAGAGACCCAGTACTTC,CAWSVRLAQETQYF
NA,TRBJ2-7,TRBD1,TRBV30,TGTGCCTGGAGTAGTGGACAGGGGCCCTCCGAGCAGTACTTC,CAWSSGQGPSEQYF
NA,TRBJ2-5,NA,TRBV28,TGTGCCAGCAGACTACCGGGACGAGAGACCCAGTACTTC,CASRLPGRETQYF
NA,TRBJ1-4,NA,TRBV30,TGTGCCTCCGGGACACTCGCAACTAATGAAAAACTGTTTTTT,CASGTLATNEKLFF
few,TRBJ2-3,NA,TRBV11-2,TGTGCCAGCAGCTTAGGGGCTAGGCGGGTAGATACGCAGTATTTT,CASSLGARRVDTQYF